A single sample is the source of the 13 T cell receptor beta chains below, sequenced in a study of blood T cell repertoires in COVID-19. Assay used: immunoSEQ multiplex PCR; TCRdb lists only in-frame clones, some missing. The sample lists a few hundred thousand clones, 90% seen once, with about 1.7% in the top ten. Sample: PBMCs or T cells enriched from blood (not recorded which). Receptors originate from a woman younger than 30 with acute COVID-19.

This chain joins TRBV24-1 and TRBJ2-1; D perhaps matches TRBD1 (5 bases). The germline V gene has CDR1 KGHDR and CDR2 SFDVKD. Deletions cut 7 bases from V and 0 bases from J, with 15 bases between. The CDR3 has 16 residues. The DNA for the CDR3 is TGTGCCACCAGCAGGGTTGGAGCCAGCTCCTACAATGAGCAGTTCTTC. This gives the protein CATSRVGASSYNEQFF.

The chain carries TRBV24-1 and TRBJ2-3; the match to TRBD1 covers 8 bases. From germline, CDR1 is KGHDR and CDR2 SFDVKD. This CDR3 contains 14 residues. With V trimmed by 11 bases and J by 4 bases, 10 bases remained unmatched. CDR3 nucleotide sequence: TGTGCCAAAACGGGACAGGTTAGGGCAGATACGCAGTATTTT. Protein: CAKTGQVRADTQYF.

The gene calls are TRBV10-3 and TRBJ2-3; the D gene is possibly TRBD2 (6 bases). The V end was cut by 6 bases, the J end by 1 base, with 17 bases between. Germline V gene lookup returns CDR1 ENHRY and CDR2 SYGVKD. CDR3 length: 16 amino acids. The CDR3: CAISQSGSGGTDTQYF. CDR3 coding DNA: TGTGCCATCAGCCAGAGTGGTAGCGGAGGCACAGATACGCAGTATTTT.

The table lists this clone with a count of one. V gene TRBV5-1 combines with J gene TRBJ2-1; D is undetermined. This CDR3 has 16 residues. CDR1 and CDR2 (germline): SGHRS, YFSETQ. Trimming removed 4 bases from V and 0 bases from J, with 14 bases in between. CDR3 in amino acids: CASSPPFEVSYNEQFF. CDR3 in DNA: TGCGCCAGCAGCCCCCCCTTTGAGGTCTCCTACAATGAGCAGTTCTTC. The variable domain in full, with the rest retrieved from reference TRBV5-1 and TRBJ2-1, is KAGVTQTPRYLIKTRGQQVTLSCSPISGHRSVSWYQQTPGQGLQFLFEYFSETQRNKGNFPGRFSGRQFSNSRSEMNVSTLELGDSALYLCASSPPFEVSYNEQFFGPGTRLTVL.

This clone showed up just a few times. The gene calls are TRBV30 and TRBJ1-1; 8 nucleotides agree with TRBD1. This CDR3 spans 12 amino acids. The germline CDR1 and CDR2 sequences are GTSNPN and SVGIG (reference sequence). V lost 3 bases, J lost 6 bases, and 3 bases stayed unmatched. CDR3 DNA: TGTGCCTGGAGGCGGACAGGGTCTGAAGCTTTCTTT. Its translation is CAWRRTGSEAFF. The whole variable domain, filled in from reference TRBV30 and TRBJ1-1, reads SQTIHQWPATLVQPVGSPLSLECTVEGTSNPNLYWYRQAAGRGLQLLFYSVGIGQISSEVPQNLSASRPQDRQFILSSKKLLLSDSGFYLCAWRRTGSEAFFGQGTRLTVV.

The chain employs TRBV15 and TRBJ2-1, with TRBD2 matching 9 bases. The germline V gene encodes CDR1 LNHNV and CDR2 YYDKDF (reference sequence). This CDR3 contains 15 residues. V trimming: 7 bases; J trimming: 3 bases; junction bases outside the gene matches: 7. CDR3: CATMAGGTGYNEQFF. Here the CDR3 DNA reads TGTGCCACCATGGCGGGAGGGACGGGCTACAATGAGCAGTTCTTC.

A note on this clone: Other DNA sequences of this sample code for an identical CDR3. The V call is TRBV27, the J call TRBJ2-2; the D gene is possibly TRBD1 (5 bases). The germline gives CDR1 MNHEY, CDR2 SMNVEV (reference sequence). With 2 bases removed from V and 4 bases from J, the gap between germline ends came to 5 bases. This CDR3 comprises 13 residues. The DNA of the CDR3 is TGTGCCAGCAGTTTACAGGGCACCGGGGAGCTGTTTTTT. As protein: CASSLQGTGELFF.

The gene calls are TRBV25-1 and TRBJ2-1; the D gene is possibly TRBD2 (6 bases). There are 15 residues in the CDR3. Germline-derived CDR1 and CDR2 are MGHDK and SYGVNS. Trimming left V 5 bases short and J 9 bases short, with 20 bases between. Here the CDR3 DNA reads TGTGCCAGCAGTCCCCTAGCGCCCTCCGGTCGTGAGCAGTTCTTC. This encodes CASSPLAPSGREQFF.

The table lists this clone with a count of one. The chain uses TRBV7-2 and TRBJ2-1; weak D call: TRBD2 (5 bases). This CDR3 contains 16 residues. V lost 7 bases and J 5 bases, leaving 21 bases between the germline ends. Germline-derived CDR1 and CDR2 are SGHTA and FQGNSA. CDR3 protein: CASTHPGSLPNNEQFF. CDR3 bases: TGTGCCAGCACCCATCCGGGGAGCCTACCCAACAATGAGCAGTTCTTC.

This chain connects TRBV6-4 to TRBJ1-5; TRBD1 agrees at 12 bases. V lost 6 bases to trimming and J lost 14 bases; unmatched junction nucleotides: 11. Germline V lookup: CDR1 MRHNA, CDR2 SNTAGT. The CDR3 contains 14 residues. The CDR3 loop is CASSATGTGGEKHF. The CDR3 nucleotides read TGTGCCAGCAGCGCGACCGGGACAGGGGGCGAGAAGCATTTT.

This clone was recorded only once. This chain connects TRBV6-4 to TRBJ2-2; 7 bases are shared with TRBD2. In germline, CDR1 is MRHNA, CDR2 SNTAGT. The CDR3 has 14 residues. V shed 2 bases, J shed 6 bases, and the junction held 3 bases outside the gene matches. CDR3 nucleotide sequence: TGTGCCAGCAGTGACCGACTAGCCCCCGGGGAGCTGTTTTTT. Translated, it gives CASSDRLAPGELFF.

V gene TRBV10-3 combines with J gene TRBJ2-3; the match to TRBD1 covers 7 bases. The CDR3 consists of 16 residues. CDR1 and CDR2 (germline): ENHRY, SYGVKD. V lost 4 bases, J lost 3 bases, and 10 bases stayed unmatched. The CDR3 DNA reads TGTGCCATCAGTGCTAACAGGGGATCGAGGACAGATACGCAGTATTTT. Translation: CAISANRGSRTDTQYF.

The chain joins TRBV27 to TRBJ2-7, with 9 bases matching TRBD2. J was trimmed by 5 bases and V by 6 bases; bases with no gene match: 23. The CDR3 runs 19 residues. CDR1 MNHEY and CDR2 SMNVEV come from the germline V gene (reference sequence). CDR3 DNA: TGTGCCAGCAGAATGGCACCGGTGGCGGGAGGGCTAAAAAGGGACGAGCAGTACTTC. Translating it yields CASRMAPVAGGLKRDEQYF.